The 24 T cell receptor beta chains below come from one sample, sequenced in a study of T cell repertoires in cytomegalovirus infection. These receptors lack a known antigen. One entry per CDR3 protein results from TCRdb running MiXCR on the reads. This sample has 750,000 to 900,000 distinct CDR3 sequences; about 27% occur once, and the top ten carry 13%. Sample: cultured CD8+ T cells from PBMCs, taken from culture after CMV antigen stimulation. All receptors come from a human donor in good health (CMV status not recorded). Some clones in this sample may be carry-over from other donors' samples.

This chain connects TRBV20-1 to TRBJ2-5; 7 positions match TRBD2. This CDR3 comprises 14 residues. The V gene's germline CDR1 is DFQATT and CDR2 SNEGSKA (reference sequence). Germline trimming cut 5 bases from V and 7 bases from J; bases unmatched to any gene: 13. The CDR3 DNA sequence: TGCAGTGCTTCTAGCGGAAACTCTCCCCGGACCCAGTACTTC. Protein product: CSASSGNSPRTQYF.

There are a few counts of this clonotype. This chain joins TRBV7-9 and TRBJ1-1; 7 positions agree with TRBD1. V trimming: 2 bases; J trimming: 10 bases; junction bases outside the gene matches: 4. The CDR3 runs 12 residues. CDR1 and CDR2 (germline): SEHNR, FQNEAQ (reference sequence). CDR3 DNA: TGTGCCAGCAGCTTAACAGACAGGGCAGCTTTCTTT. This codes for CASSLTDRAAFF.

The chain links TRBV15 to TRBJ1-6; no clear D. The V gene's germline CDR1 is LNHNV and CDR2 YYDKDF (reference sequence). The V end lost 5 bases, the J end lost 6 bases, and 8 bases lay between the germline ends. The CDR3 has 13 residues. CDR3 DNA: TGTGCCACCAGCCTTGCGTCTAATTCACCCCTCCACTTT. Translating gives CATSLASNSPLHF. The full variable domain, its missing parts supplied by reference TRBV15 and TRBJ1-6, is DAMVIQNPRYQVTQFGKPVTLSCSQTLNHNVMYWYQQKSSQAPKLLFHYYDKDFNNEADTPDNFQSRRPNTSFCFLDIRSPGLGDTAMYLCATSLASNSPLHFGNGTRLTVT.

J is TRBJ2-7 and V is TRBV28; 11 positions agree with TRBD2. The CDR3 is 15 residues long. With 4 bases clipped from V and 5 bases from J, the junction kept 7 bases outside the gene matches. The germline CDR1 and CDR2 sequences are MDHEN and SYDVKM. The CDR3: CASSWLAGGIHEQYV. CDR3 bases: TGTGCCAGCAGTTGGCTAGCGGGAGGAATCCACGAGCAGTACGTC.

The CDR3 nucleotides are TGTGCCAGCAGCTTATCAACGGGGTTGACAGATACGCAGTATTTT. It encodes CASSLSTGLTDTQYF. This chain joins TRBV7-3 and TRBJ2-3, with a tentative D call TRBD2 (5 bases). CDR1 SGHTA and CDR2 FQGTGA come from the germline V gene. V lost 2 bases, J lost 3 bases, and 12 bases lay in between. CDR3 length: 15 amino acids.

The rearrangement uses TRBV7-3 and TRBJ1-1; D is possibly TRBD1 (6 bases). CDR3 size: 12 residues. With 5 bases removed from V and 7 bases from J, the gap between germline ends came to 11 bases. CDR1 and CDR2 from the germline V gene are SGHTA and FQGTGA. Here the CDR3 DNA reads TGTGCCAGCAGCCCCCAGACAGGTGAAGCTTTCTTT. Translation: CASSPQTGEAFF.

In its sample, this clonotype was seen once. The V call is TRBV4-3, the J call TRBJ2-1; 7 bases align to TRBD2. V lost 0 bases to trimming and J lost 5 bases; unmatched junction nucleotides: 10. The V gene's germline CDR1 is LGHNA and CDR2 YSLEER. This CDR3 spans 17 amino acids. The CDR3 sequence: CASSQDWGGEAHNEQFF. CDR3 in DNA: TGCGCCAGCAGCCAAGATTGGGGGGGGGAGGCTCACAATGAGCAGTTCTTC.

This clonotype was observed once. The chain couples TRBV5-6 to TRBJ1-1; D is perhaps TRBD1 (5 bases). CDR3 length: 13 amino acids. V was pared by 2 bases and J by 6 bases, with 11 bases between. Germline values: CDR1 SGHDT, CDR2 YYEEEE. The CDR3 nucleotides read TGTGCCAGCAGCTTCGGGGGATGGGCTGAAGCTTTCTTT. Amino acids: CASSFGGWAEAFF.

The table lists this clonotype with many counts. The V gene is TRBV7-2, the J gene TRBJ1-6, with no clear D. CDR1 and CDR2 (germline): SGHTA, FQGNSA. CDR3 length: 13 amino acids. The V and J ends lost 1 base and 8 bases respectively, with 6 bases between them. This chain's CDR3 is CASSLVGHSPLHF. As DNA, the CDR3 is TGTGCCAGCAGCTTAGTAGGCCATTCACCCCTCCACTTT.

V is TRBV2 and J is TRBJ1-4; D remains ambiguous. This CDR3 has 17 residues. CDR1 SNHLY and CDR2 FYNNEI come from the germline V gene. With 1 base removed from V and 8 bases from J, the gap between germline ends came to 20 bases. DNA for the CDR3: TGTGCCAGCAGTGAAGACGGGCGGGAGCAATCGAACGAAAAACTGTTTTTT. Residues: CASSEDGREQSNEKLFF.

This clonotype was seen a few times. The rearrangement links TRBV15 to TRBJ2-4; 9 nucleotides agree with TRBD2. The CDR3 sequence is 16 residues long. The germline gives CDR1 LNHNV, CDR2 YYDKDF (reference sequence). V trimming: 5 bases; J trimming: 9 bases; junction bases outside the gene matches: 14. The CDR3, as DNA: TGTGCCACCAGCCCGAGTAGCGGGGGCCGGGGAGGCATTCAGTACTTC. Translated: CATSPSSGGRGGIQYF.

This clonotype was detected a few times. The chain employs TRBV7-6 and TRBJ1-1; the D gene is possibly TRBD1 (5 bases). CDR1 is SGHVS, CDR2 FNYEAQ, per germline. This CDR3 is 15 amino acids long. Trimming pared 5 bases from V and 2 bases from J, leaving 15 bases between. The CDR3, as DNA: TGTGCCAGCAGCCAAAGGGCGGGGGGAAACACTGAAGCTTTCTTT. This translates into CASSQRAGGNTEAFF. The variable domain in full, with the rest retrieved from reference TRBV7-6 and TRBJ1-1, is GAGVSQSPRYKVTKRGQDVALRCDPISGHVSLYWYRQALGQGPEFLTYFNYEAQQDKSGLPNDRFSAERPEGSISTLTIQRTEQRDSAMYRCASSQRAGGNTEAFFGQGTRLTVV.

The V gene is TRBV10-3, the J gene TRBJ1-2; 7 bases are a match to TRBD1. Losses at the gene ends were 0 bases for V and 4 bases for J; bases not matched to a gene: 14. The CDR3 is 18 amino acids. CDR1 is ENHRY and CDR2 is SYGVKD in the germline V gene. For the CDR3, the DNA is TGTGCCATCAGTGAGTCAGTGGAGGACAGGTCGAACGCCTATGGCTACACCTTC. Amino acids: CAISESVEDRSNAYGYTF.

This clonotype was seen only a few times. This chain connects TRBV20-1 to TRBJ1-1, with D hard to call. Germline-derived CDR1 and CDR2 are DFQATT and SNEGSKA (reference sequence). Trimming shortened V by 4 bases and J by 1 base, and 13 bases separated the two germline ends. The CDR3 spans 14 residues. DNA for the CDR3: TGCAGTGCTATGAAGGGATCAGCGAACACTGAAGCTTTCTTT. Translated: CSAMKGSANTEAFF.

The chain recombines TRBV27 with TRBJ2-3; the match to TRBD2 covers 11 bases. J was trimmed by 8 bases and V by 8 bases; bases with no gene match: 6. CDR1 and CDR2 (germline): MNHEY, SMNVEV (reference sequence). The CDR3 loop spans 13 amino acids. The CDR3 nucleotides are TGTGCCAGCCAATCGCTAGCGGGGGGTACGCAGTATTTT. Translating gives CASQSLAGGTQYF.

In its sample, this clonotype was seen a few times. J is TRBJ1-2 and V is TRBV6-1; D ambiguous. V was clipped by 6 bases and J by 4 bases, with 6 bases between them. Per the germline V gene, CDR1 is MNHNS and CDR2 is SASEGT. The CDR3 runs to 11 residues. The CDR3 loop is CASSQPYGYTF. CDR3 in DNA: TGTGCCAGCAGCCAGCCCTATGGCTACACCTTC.

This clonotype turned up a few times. The DNA of the CDR3 is TGTGCCAGTAGTGTGTTGGACCTGGGGTTAACTGAAGCTTTCTTT. Protein product: CASSVLDLGLTEAFF. This chain joins TRBV19 and TRBJ1-1; D unresolved. Germline CDR1 is LNHDA and CDR2 is SQIVND (reference sequence). Trimming pared 5 bases from V and 5 bases from J, leaving 18 bases between. This CDR3 comprises 15 residues.

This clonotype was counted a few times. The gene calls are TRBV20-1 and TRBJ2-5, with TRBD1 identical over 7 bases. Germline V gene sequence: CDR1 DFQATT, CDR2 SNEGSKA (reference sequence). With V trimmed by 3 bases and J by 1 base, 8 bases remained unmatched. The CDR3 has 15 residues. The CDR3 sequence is CSASPTGRGQETQYF. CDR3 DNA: TGCAGTGCTAGTCCGACAGGGCGAGGCCAAGAGACCCAGTACTTC.

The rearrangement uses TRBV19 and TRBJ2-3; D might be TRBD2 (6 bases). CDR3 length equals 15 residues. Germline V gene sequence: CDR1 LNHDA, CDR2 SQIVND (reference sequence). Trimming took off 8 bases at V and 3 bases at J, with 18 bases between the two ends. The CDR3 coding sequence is TGTGCCAGTTCCATGACTAGGCCTGGGACAGATACGCAGTATTTT. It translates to CASSMTRPGTDTQYF.

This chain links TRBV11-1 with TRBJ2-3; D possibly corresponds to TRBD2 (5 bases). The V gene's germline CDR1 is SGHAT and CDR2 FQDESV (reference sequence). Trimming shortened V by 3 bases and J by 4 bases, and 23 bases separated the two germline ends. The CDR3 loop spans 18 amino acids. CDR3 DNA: TGTGCCAGCAGCTTCTCGGGGAGAACCGATGTAAAATCAGATACGCAGTATTTT. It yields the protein CASSFSGRTDVKSDTQYF.

CDR3 amino acids: CASSLWTSGENTGELFF. CDR3 DNA: TGTGCCAGCAGTTTATGGACTAGCGGGGAGAACACCGGGGAGCTGTTTTTT. The V gene is TRBV27, the J gene TRBJ2-2, with 12 bases identical to TRBD2. The CDR3 sequence is 17 residues long. Germline CDR1 MNHEY, CDR2 SMNVEV (reference sequence). V gave up 1 base and J gave up 1 base; unmatched junction bases: 1.

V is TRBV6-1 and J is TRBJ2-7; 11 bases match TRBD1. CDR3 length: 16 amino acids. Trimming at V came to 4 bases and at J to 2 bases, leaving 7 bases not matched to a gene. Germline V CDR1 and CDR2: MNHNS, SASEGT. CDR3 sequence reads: CASSVLGTGGAYEQYV. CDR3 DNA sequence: TGTGCCAGCAGTGTGTTGGGGACAGGGGGGGCCTACGAGCAGTACGTC.

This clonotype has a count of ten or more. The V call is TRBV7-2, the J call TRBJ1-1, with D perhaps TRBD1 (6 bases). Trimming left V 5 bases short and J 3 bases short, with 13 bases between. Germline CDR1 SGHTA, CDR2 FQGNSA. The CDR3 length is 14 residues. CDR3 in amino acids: CASSPTGQYTEAFF. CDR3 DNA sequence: TGTGCCAGCAGCCCCACCGGACAGTACACTGAAGCTTTCTTT.

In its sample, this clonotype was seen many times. DNA for the CDR3: TGTGCCAGCAGCTTACAGGGTAGCAATCAGCCCCAGCATTTT. It encodes CASSLQGSNQPQHF. The V and J genes are TRBV7-8 and TRBJ1-5; maybe TRBD1 (5 bases). V was cut by 2 bases and J by 0 bases, with 5 bases left in between. Germline-derived CDR1 and CDR2 are SGHVS and FQNEAQ. CDR3 size: 14 residues. Full variable domain (remainder filled in from reference TRBV7-8 and TRBJ1-5): GAGVSQSPRYKVAKRGQDVALRCDPISGHVSLFWYQQALGQGPEFLTYFQNEAQLDKSGLPSDRFFAERPEGSVSTLKIQRTQQEDSAVYLCASSLQGSNQPQHFGDGTRLSIL.